The entry below describes one TCR beta chain. A much larger clonotype is one base distant, so this may be a read error. This entry is derived from a study of T cells after yellow fever vaccination. TCRdb passed the 5' RACE reads through MiXCR, listing each CDR3 protein once. Among some 120,000 distinct CDR3 sequences listed, 6.5% to 8% were seen once. Trimming took 1 base from V and 8 from J, leaving 14 bases between them. The CDR3 sequence is 15 residues long. The germline gives CDR1 LGHNA, CDR2 YNFKEQ. This clonotype originated in a man aged 18 to 30 who received the YFV17D yellow fever vaccine. The sample here was CD4+ T cells sorted from PBMCs, taken 9 to 11 days after the first yellow fever vaccination. The chain uses TRBV4-2 and TRBJ1-4; D gene ambiguous. DNA of the CDR3: TGTGCCAGCAGCCAAGGATCGGGGTTAAAGGAAAAACTGTTTTTT. Its translation: CASSQGSGLKEKLFF.